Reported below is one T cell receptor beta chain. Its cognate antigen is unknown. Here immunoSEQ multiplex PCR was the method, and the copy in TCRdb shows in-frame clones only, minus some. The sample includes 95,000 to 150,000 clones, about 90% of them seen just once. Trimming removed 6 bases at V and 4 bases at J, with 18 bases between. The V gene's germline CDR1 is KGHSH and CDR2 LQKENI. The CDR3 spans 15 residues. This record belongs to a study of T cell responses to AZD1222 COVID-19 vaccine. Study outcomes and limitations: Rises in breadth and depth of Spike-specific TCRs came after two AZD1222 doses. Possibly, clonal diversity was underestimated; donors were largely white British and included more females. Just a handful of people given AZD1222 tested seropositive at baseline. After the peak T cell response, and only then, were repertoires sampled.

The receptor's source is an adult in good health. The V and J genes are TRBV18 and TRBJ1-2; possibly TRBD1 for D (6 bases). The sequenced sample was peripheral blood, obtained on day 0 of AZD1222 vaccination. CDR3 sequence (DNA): TGTGCCAGCTCCCAAACTGGGGGCCACCGCTATGGCTACACCTTC. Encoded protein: CASSQTGGHRYGYTF.